This TCR beta chain comes out of a study of T cell responses to AZD1222 COVID-19 vaccine. Method: immunoSEQ multiplex PCR; TCRdb's copy keeps in-frame clones and lacks some. The sample contains about 160,000 clones, 89% of which appear only once. The CDR3 spans 17 residues. The germline V gene encodes CDR1 LNHNV and CDR2 YYDKDF (reference sequence). The germline V and J ends were trimmed by 3 bases and 4 bases, with 18 bases remaining between them. The starting material was peripheral blood, obtained on day 0 of AZD1222 vaccination. The TCR comes from an adult in good health. The chain combines TRBV15 with TRBJ1-4; D might be TRBD1 (5 bases). Written as DNA, the CDR3 is TGTGCCACCAGCAGGGGCCGGGTTGGGGCAGGTAATGAAAAACTGTTTTTT. As protein: CATSRGRVGAGNEKLFF. The variable domain in full, completed from reference TRBV15 and TRBJ1-4, reads DAMVIQNPRYQVTQFGKPVTLSCSQTLNHNVMYWYQQKSSQAPKLLFHYYDKDFNNEADTPDNFQSRRPNTSFCFLDIRSPGLGDTAMYLCATSRGRVGAGNEKLFFGSGTQLSVL.